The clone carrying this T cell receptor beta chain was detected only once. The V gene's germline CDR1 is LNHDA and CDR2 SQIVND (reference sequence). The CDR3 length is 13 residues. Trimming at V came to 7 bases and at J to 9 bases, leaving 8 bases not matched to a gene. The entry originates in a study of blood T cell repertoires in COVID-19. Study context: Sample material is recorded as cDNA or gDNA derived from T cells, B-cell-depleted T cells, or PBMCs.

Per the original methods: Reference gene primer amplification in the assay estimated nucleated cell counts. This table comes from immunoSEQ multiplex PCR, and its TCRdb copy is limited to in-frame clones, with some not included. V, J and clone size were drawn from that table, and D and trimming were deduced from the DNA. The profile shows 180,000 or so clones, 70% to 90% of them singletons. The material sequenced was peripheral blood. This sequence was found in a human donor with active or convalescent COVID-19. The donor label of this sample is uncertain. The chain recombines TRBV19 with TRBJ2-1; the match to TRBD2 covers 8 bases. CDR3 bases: TGTGCCAGTAACCGGGAGGGCCTTGGTGAGCAGTTCTTC. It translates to CASNREGLGEQFF.